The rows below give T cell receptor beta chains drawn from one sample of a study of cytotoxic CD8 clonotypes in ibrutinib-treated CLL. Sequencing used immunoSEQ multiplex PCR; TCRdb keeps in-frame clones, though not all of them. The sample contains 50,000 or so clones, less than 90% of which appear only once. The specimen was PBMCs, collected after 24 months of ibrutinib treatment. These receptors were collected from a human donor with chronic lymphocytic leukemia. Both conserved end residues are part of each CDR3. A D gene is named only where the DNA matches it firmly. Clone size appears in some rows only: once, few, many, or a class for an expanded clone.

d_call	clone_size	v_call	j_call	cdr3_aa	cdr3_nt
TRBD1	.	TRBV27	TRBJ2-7	CASSRTPGQGAHEQYF	TGTGCCAGCAGTCGTACACCGGGACAGGGGGCCCACGAGCAGTACTTC
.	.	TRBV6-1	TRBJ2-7	CASSGRRTYEQYF	TGTGCCAGCAGTGGAAGAAGGACCTACGAGCAGTACTTC
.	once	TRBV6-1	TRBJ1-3	CASRVPTGANTIYF	TGTGCCAGCAGGGTCCCAACCGGTGCGAACACCATATATTTT
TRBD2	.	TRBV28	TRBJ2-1	CASSLFGASGMEQFF	TGTGCCAGCAGTTTATTCGGAGCTAGCGGGATGGAGCAGTTCTTC
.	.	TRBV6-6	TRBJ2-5	CASSIDPEETQYF	TGTGCCAGCAGCATAGACCCTGAAGAGACCCAGTACTTC
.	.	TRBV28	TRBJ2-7	CASSLQFPSYEQYF	TGTGCCAGCAGCCTACAGTTCCCCTCCTACGAGCAGTACTTC
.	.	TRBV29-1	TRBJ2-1	CSQGTYNEQFF	TGCAGCCAGGGGACCTACAATGAGCAGTTCTTC
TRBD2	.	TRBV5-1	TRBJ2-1	CASSLVPGGYNEQFF	TGCGCCAGCAGCTTGGTACCGGGAGGCTACAATGAGCAGTTCTTC
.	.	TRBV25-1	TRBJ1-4	CASRSPGATNEKLFF	TGTGCCAGCAGGTCTCCCGGGGCAACTAATGAAAAACTGTTTTTT
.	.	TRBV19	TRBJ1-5	CASSIGFQGQPQHF	TGTGCCAGTAGTATAGGCTTTCAGGGGCAGCCCCAGCATTTT
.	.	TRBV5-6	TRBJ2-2	CASCRGPARTGELFF	TGTGCCAGTTGCCGAGGCCCTGCGCGCACCGGGGAGCTGTTTTTT
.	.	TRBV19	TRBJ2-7	CASRPLDSPTFYEQYF	TGTGCCAGTAGGCCTCTAGACTCGCCGACCTTTTACGAGCAGTACTTC
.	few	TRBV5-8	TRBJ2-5	CASRLSGTQYF	TGTGCCAGCAGGTTGTCCGGGACCCAGTACTTC
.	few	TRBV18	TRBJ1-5	CASSRGTTDQPQHF	TGTGCCAGCTCACGTGGGACAACCGATCAGCCCCAGCATTTT
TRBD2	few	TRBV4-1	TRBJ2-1	CASSQGTSGVYNEQFF	TGCGCCAGCAGCCAAGGAACTAGCGGAGTTTACAATGAGCAGTTCTTC
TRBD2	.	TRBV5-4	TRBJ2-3	CASSAGTSGRNTDTQYF	TGTGCCAGCAGCGCCGGGACTAGCGGGAGGAACACAGATACGCAGTATTTT
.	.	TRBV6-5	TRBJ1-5	CASIATRDSNQPQHF	TGTGCCAGCATTGCCACCCGGGACAGCAATCAGCCCCAGCATTTT
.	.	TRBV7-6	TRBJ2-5	CASSLGTLGETQYF	TGTGCCAGCAGCTTAGGGACCCTGGGAGAGACCCAGTACTTC
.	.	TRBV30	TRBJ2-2	CAWSVSFWRDTGELFF	TGTGCCTGGAGTGTTTCGTTTTGGAGGGACACCGGGGAGCTGTTTTTT
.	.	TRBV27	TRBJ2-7	CASSLDVDSYEQYF	TGTGCCAGCAGTTTAGACGTGGACTCCTACGAGCAGTACTTC
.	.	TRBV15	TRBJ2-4	CATSEGFKNIQYF	TGTGCCACCTCCGAAGGTTTCAAAAACATTCAGTACTTC
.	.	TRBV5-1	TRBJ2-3	CASSLALGSTDTQYF	TGCGCCAGCAGCTTGGCGTTGGGGAGCACAGATACGCAGTATTTT
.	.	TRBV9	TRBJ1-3	CASSSRSGNTIYF	TGTGCCAGCAGCTCCCGGTCTGGAAACACCATATATTTT
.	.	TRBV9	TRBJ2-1	CASSPWRLGVYNEQFF	TGTGCCAGCAGCCCCTGGAGGCTGGGGGTGTACAATGAGCAGTTCTTC
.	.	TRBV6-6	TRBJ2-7	CASNTQPGEQYF	TGTGCCAGCAATACCCAACCGGGCGAGCAGTACTTC
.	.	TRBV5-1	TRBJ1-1	CASSSPSMTLNTEAFF	TGCGCCAGCAGCTCCCCCTCCATGACATTGAACACTGAAGCTTTCTTT
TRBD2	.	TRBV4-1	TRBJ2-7	CASSQEGTRGSYEQYF	TGCGCCAGCAGCCAAGAGGGGACTAGGGGTTCGTACGAGCAGTACTTC
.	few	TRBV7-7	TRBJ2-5	CASSARDSQGETQYF	TGTGCCAGCAGCGCCAGGGACTCCCAGGGGGAGACCCAGTACTTC
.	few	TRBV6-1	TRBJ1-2	CASSAQGTNYGYTF	TGTGCCAGCAGTGCACAGGGTACTAACTATGGCTACACCTTC
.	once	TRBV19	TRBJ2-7	CASSSPGTQAYEQYF	TGTGCCAGTAGTTCGCCCGGGACACAGGCCTACGAGCAGTACTTC
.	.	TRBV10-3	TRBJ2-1	CAISERDSNNEQFF	TGTGCCATCAGTGAGCGGGACTCCAACAATGAGCAGTTCTTC
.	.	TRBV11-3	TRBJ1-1	CASSEWRVPPPSTEAFF	TGTGCCAGCAGCGAGTGGAGGGTTCCACCACCAAGTACTGAAGCTTTCTTT
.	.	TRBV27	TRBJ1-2	CASSPRGRAGYTF	TGTGCCAGCAGCCCAAGGGGGAGGGCAGGCTACACCTTC
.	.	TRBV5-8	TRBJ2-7	CASRNYEQYF	TGTGCCAGCCGAAACTACGAGCAGTACTTC
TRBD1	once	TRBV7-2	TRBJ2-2	CASSAQQGAGELFF	TGTGCCAGCAGCGCCCAACAGGGGGCAGGGGAGCTGTTTTTT
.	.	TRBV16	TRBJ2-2	CASSQWPTGELFF	TGTGCCAGCAGCCAATGGCCAACCGGGGAGCTGTTTTTT
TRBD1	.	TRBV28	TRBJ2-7	CASSTTGRYEQYF	TGTGCCAGCAGTACGACAGGGCGCTACGAGCAGTACTTC
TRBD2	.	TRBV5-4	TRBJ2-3	CASSLWGGADTQYF	TGTGCCAGCAGCTTGTGGGGAGGGGCAGATACGCAGTATTTT
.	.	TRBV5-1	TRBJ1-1	CASSLDGGENTEAFF	TGCGCCAGCAGCTTGGACGGGGGTGAGAACACTGAAGCTTTCTTT
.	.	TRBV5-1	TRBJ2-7	CASSPNQGLGLVSIHSYEQYF	TGCGCCAGCAGCCCTAACCAGGGGCTCGGGTTAGTCTCCATCCACTCCTACGAGCAGTACTTC
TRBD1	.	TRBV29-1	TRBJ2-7	CSVEGGVSSGTGFYEQYF	TGCAGCGTTGAAGGAGGGGTTTCGTCGGGGACAGGGTTCTACGAGCAGTACTTC
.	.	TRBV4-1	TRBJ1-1	CASSQVAVFYNTEAFF	TGCGCCAGCAGCCAAGTGGCCGTTTTTTATAACACTGAAGCTTTCTTT
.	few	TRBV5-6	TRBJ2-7	CASSSPGKKDEQYF	TGTGCCAGCAGCTCCCCAGGGAAGAAGGACGAGCAGTACTTC
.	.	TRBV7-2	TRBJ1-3	CASSLHSLGAGNTIYF	TGTGCCAGCAGCTTACACTCGTTAGGGGCTGGAAACACCATATATTTT
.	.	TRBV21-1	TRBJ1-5	CASSKVEVKTFQPQHF	TGTGCCAGCAGCAAAGTCGAGGTTAAGACGTTTCAGCCCCAGCATTTT
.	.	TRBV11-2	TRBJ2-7	CASRPGHDSYEQYF	TGTGCCAGCAGACCGGGACACGACTCCTACGAGCAGTACTTC
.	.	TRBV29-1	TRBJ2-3	CSTDQSGDTQYF	TGCAGCACTGACCAGAGCGGGGATACGCAGTATTTT
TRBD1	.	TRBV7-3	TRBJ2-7	CASSADRGDHEQYF	TGTGCCAGCAGCGCCGACAGGGGGGACCACGAGCAGTACTTC
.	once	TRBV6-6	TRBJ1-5	CASSFDSSNQPQHF	TGTGCCAGCAGTTTTGACAGTAGCAATCAGCCCCAGCATTTT
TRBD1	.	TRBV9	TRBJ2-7	CASSVATGAYEQYF	TGTGCCAGCAGCGTAGCAACAGGGGCCTACGAGCAGTACTTC
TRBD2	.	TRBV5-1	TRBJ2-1	CASSLRLGSGLAGDNEQFF	TGCGCCAGCAGCTTACGGCTGGGGTCCGGACTAGCGGGAGACAATGAGCAGTTCTTC
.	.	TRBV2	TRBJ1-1	CASSSRLADTEAFF	TGTGCCAGCAGTTCCAGATTAGCGGATACTGAAGCTTTCTTT
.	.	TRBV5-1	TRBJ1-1	CASSPTDMNTEAFF	TGCGCCAGCAGCCCGACAGACATGAACACTGAAGCTTTCTTT
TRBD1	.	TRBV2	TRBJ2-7	CASSGTGTYEQYF	TGTGCCAGCAGTGGGACAGGGACCTACGAGCAGTACTTC
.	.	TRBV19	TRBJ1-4	CATRVGRSNEKLFF	TGTGCCACCCGTGTAGGCAGATCTAATGAAAAACTGTTTTTT
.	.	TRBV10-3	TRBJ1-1	CAISESREEAFF	TGTGCCATCAGTGAGTCGAGGGAGGAAGCTTTCTTT
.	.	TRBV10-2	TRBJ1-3	CASSQTGSGNTIYF	TGCGCCAGCAGTCAAACAGGGTCCGGAAACACCATATATTTT
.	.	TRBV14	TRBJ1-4	CASSRTVGSRTNEKLFF	TGTGCCAGCAGCCGGACCGTTGGAAGCCGGACTAATGAAAAACTGTTTTTT
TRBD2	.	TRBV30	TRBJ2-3	CAWSRLSGRFTDTQYF	TGTGCCTGGAGTAGACTTAGCGGGAGGTTCACAGATACGCAGTATTTT
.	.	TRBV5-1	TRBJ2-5	CASSLGEGVAETQYF	TGCGCCAGCAGCTTGGGAGAAGGGGTCGCGGAGACCCAGTACTTC